This TCR beta chain derives from a study of CD8 T cells in ankylosing spondylitis. General study points: Earlier authors reported some of these motif variants in reactive arthritis synovial fluid and blood.

This CDR3 is built from 14 residues. CDR1 is SGHRS, CDR2 YFSETQ, per germline. The germline V and J ends were trimmed by 0 bases and 2 bases, with 7 bases remaining between them. TCRdb passed the 5' RACE reads through MiXCR, listing each CDR3 protein once. The sample includes about 240,000 distinct CDR3 sequences, around 7.8% of them seen just once. Many counts were recorded for this clonotype. What it binds is unknown. The TCR originated in a male donor with ankylosing spondylitis or in good health (not recorded which). The sample comprised blood, either unsorted or a sorted T cell fraction (not recorded which). The chain recombines TRBV5-1 with TRBJ2-3; D call uncertain. CDR3 amino acids: CASSLEPHTDTQYF. CDR3 in DNA: TGCGCCAGCAGCTTGGAGCCACACACAGATACGCAGTATTTT.